This TCR beta chain was captured by sequencing in a study of blood T cells in healthy people across ages. Study context: Capture by template switching was about one barcoded beta molecule per two T cells.

This clonotype turned up a few times. The target antigen is unknown. In each sample, at least 6.5 million PBMCs were isolated. Germline CDR1 LNHNV, CDR2 YYDKDF (reference sequence). Trimming stripped 5 bases from V and 1 base from J, with 11 bases between. This CDR3 is built from 14 residues. Regarding the study as a whole: Diversity was estimated from one million T cells, and these estimates were considered underestimates.

Next came a second PCR, run for about 7 to 12 cycles, which used a sample-barcoded 5' primer along with a J-beta primer mix. Through a template-switch adaptor with 12 random nucleotides, each cDNA molecule received a tag. TCRdb called the 5' RACE reads again in MiXCR, with one record for every CDR3 protein. The sample lists 1.5 million to 2 million distinct CDR3 sequences, 40% to 55% occurring once. The J gene is TRBJ1-2, the V gene TRBV15; the D gene is possibly TRBD1 (6 bases). The specimen sequenced was blood. The receptor comes from a woman in her forties in good health. The CDR3 protein is CATSGWTDNYGYTF. CDR3 nucleotides: TGTGCCACCAGCGGATGGACAGATAACTATGGCTACACCTTC.